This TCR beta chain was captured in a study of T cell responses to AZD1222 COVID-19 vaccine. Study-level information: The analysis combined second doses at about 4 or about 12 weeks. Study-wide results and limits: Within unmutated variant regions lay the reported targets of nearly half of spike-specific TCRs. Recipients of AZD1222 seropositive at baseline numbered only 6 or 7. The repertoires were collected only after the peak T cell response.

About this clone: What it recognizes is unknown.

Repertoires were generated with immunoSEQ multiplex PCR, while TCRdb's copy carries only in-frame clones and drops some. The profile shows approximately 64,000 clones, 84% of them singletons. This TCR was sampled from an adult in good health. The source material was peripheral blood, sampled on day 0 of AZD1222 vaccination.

CDR3 region: CASSSSRGSQDGYTF. CDR3 nucleotides: TGCGCCAGCAGCTCGAGTCGGGGCTCGCAGGATGGCTACACCTTC. The chain recombines TRBV5-1 with TRBJ1-2, with D possibly TRBD1 on 5 matching bases. Germline lookup yields CDR1 SGHRS and CDR2 YFSETQ. Trimming left V 3 bases short and J 6 bases short, with 18 bases between. The CDR3 is 15 amino acids.